These 17 T cell receptor beta chains were sequenced from one sample in a study of T cell changes during pregnancy in multiple sclerosis. Some clones are missing from TCRdb's copy, which holds only in-frame ones; the method was immunoSEQ multiplex PCR. This table has some 80,000 clones, around 89% appearing once. The input for sequencing was peripheral blood, taken in the first trimester of pregnancy. The source of these receptors is a female donor in good health, enrolled as a control in a pregnancy study.

The V and J genes are TRBV5-4 and TRBJ2-1; 12 bases line up with TRBD2. The germline CDR1 and CDR2 sequences are SGHNT and YYREEE (reference sequence). V was clipped by 4 bases and J by 7 bases; unmatched bases: 6. The CDR3 loop spans 15 amino acids. DNA for the CDR3: TGTGCCAGCAGCGGTTCTAGCGGGGGGGCTAATGAGCAGTTCTTC. Its translation is CASSGSSGGANEQFF.

This chain joins TRBV30 and TRBJ1-2, with a tentative D call TRBD1 (5 bases). Trimming shortened V by 2 bases and J by 4 bases, and 11 bases separated the two germline ends. Germline CDR1 is GTSNPN and CDR2 is SVGIG (reference sequence). CDR3 length: 13 residues. The CDR3 sequence: CAWSRWQGYGYTF. The CDR3 bases are TGTGCCTGGAGTAGGTGGCAGGGCTATGGCTACACCTTC.

This rearrangement joins TRBV7-2 to TRBJ2-1; D might be TRBD2 (6 bases). Deletions cut 5 bases from V and 9 bases from J, with 26 bases between. CDR1 is SGHTA and CDR2 is FQGNSA in the germline V gene. The CDR3 runs 17 residues. As DNA, the CDR3 is TGTGCCAGCAGCAATCAACGAGCGGGTGTTGGGGGAGGTGAGCAGTTCTTC. Its protein product is CASSNQRAGVGGGEQFF.

The chain couples TRBV4-3 to TRBJ2-1, with 10 positions matching TRBD1. Germline V lookup: CDR1 LGHNA, CDR2 YSLEER. Germline trimming cut 4 bases from V and 1 base from J; bases unmatched to any gene: 7. The CDR3 has 17 residues. CDR3 loop: CASSRDWTGGSYNEQFF. Here the CDR3 DNA reads TGCGCCAGCAGCCGCGACTGGACAGGGGGGTCCTACAATGAGCAGTTCTTC.

The chain recombines TRBV28 with TRBJ1-1; D unresolved. V dropped 2 bases and J dropped 8 bases, with 9 bases sitting between them. Germline-derived CDR1 and CDR2 are MDHEN and SYDVKM. The CDR3 contains 12 residues. The CDR3 DNA follows: TGTGCCAGCAGTTTACGTTCAGGCGAAGCTTTCTTT. Translated, it gives CASSLRSGEAFF.

V gene TRBV5-1 combines with J gene TRBJ2-1, with a possible D match to TRBD2 (7 bases). V was shortened by 0 bases and J by 1 base, with 11 bases between the two germline ends. The germline V gene encodes CDR1 SGHRS and CDR2 YFSETQ. This CDR3 has 16 amino acids. Here the CDR3 DNA reads TGCGCCAGCAGCTTGGGAGGGGGGGGTTCCTACAATGAGCAGTTCTTC. It translates to CASSLGGGGSYNEQFF.

J is TRBJ1-1 and V is TRBV5-1; D is perhaps TRBD1 (5 bases). This CDR3 has 14 residues. V lost 4 bases and J lost 4, with 14 bases in between. Germline V gene data show CDR1 as SGHRS and CDR2 as YFSETQ. CDR3 sequence reads: CASSVDNRGTEAFF. CDR3 DNA: TGCGCCAGCAGCGTGGACAATCGGGGCACTGAAGCTTTCTTT.

The genes are TRBV5-4 and TRBJ1-1; TRBD1 aligns across 8 bases. From germline, CDR1 is SGHNT and CDR2 YYREEE (reference sequence). This CDR3 region has 12 residues. Trimming at V came to 4 bases and at J to 9 bases, leaving 5 bases not matched to a gene. This CDR3 is CASSQGQVQAFF. Here the CDR3 DNA reads TGTGCCAGCAGCCAGGGACAGGTTCAAGCTTTCTTT.

The chain joins TRBV9 to TRBJ2-7, with 8 bases identical to TRBD2. The germline V gene has CDR1 SGDLS and CDR2 YYNGEE. V gave up 0 bases and J gave up 2 bases; unmatched junction bases: 1. This CDR3 spans 14 amino acids. CDR3 residues: CASSVAGGPYEQYF. The DNA of the CDR3 is TGTGCCAGCAGCGTAGCGGGAGGGCCCTACGAGCAGTACTTC.

J is TRBJ1-2 and V is TRBV21-1. TRBV21-1 corresponds to a pseudogene. The CDR3 length is 16 residues. The CDR3 DNA follows: TGTGCCAGCAGCAAACTCCACCGGGGGGGACAGTGTGTCTACACCTTC. Protein product: CASSKLHRGGQCVYTF.

V gene TRBV7-2 combines with J gene TRBJ1-5, with D possibly matching TRBD1 (5 bases). CDR1 is SGHTA, CDR2 FQGNSA, per germline. V was cut by 5 bases and J by 3 bases, with 14 bases left in between. This CDR3 region has 15 residues. The CDR3 nucleotides are TGTGCCAGCAGCACCGACGGCAGGGTCAATCAGCCCCAGCATTTT. It yields the protein CASSTDGRVNQPQHF.

The V call is TRBV7-6, the J call TRBJ2-7, with D unresolved. The germline V gene encodes CDR1 SGHVS and CDR2 FNYEAQ. The CDR3 has 16 amino acids. Trimming took off 1 base at V and 7 bases at J, with 20 bases between the two ends. The CDR3 sequence is CASSLELSSQAREQYF. CDR3 nucleotide sequence: TGTGCCAGCAGCTTAGAGTTAAGTTCCCAAGCGCGGGAGCAGTACTTC. The complete variable domain, with remaining parts taken from reference TRBV7-6 and TRBJ2-7, reads GAGVSQSPRYKVTKRGQDVALRCDPISGHVSLYWYRQALGQGPEFLTYFNYEAQQDKSGLPNDRFSAERPEGSISTLTIQRTEQRDSAMYRCASSLELSSQAREQYFGPGTRLTVT.

The chain is built from TRBV2 and TRBJ1-1, with TRBD1 identical over 8 bases. There are 16 residues in the CDR3. Trimming removed 0 bases from V and 1 base from J; junction bases left unmatched: 4. In germline, CDR1 is SNHLY, CDR2 FYNNEI. The CDR3 DNA reads TGTGCCAGCAGTGAAGCGCTTGGGACAGGGAACACTGAAGCTTTCTTT. Its translation: CASSEALGTGNTEAFF.

The chain combines TRBV19 with TRBJ1-3; tentatively, D is TRBD1 (5 bases). In germline, CDR1 is LNHDA, CDR2 SQIVND (reference sequence). This CDR3 is built from 15 residues. V shed 3 bases and J shed 2 bases, with 11 bases lying between them. The chain's CDR3 is CASSMKQVTGNTIYF. The CDR3 DNA is TGTGCCAGTAGTATGAAACAGGTTACTGGAAACACCATATATTTT.

This chain connects TRBV7-8 to TRBJ1-2, with a weak D call TRBD1 (6 bases). CDR1 is SGHVS and CDR2 is FQNEAQ in the germline V gene. The CDR3 is 15 residues long. Trimming pared 1 base from V and 8 bases from J, leaving 17 bases between. The CDR3 sequence is CASSLGRGALEGYTF. CDR3 in DNA: TGTGCCAGCAGCTTAGGGCGGGGGGCGTTGGAAGGCTACACCTTC.

The chain has TRBV27 and TRBJ1-5, with 9 positions matching TRBD1. The ends lost 8 bases at V and 4 bases at J; junction bases unmatched: 6. CDR3 length: 14 residues. Germline assignment: CDR1 MNHEY and CDR2 SMNVEV (reference sequence). The chain's CDR3 is CASCPGQGNQPQHF. CDR3 sequence (DNA): TGTGCCAGCTGCCCGGGACAGGGAAATCAGCCCCAGCATTTT.

This chain links TRBV5-6 with TRBJ2-5, with TRBD2 matching over 13 bases. The CDR3 is 15 residues long. The ends lost 1 base at V and 3 bases at J; junction bases unmatched: 0. Looked up from germline, CDR1 is SGHDT and CDR2 is YYEEEE. The CDR3 DNA sequence: TGTGCCAGCAGCTTGACTAGCGGGGGGGAAGAGACCCAGTACTTC. Its protein product is CASSLTSGGEETQYF.